This T cell receptor (beta chain) was documented in a study of blood T cell repertoires in COVID-19. Study information: The United States, Italy and Spain supplied acute and convalescent COVID-19 samples. T cells, B-cell-depleted T cells, or PBMCs supplied cDNA or gDNA.

With 0 bases removed from V and 8 bases from J, the gap between germline ends came to 10 bases. CDR1 is MNHEY and CDR2 is SVGAGI in the germline V gene. This CDR3 comprises 13 residues. Authors' methods: Using reference gene primer amplification, nucleated cell counts were estimated. Assay used: immunoSEQ multiplex PCR; TCRdb lists only in-frame clones, some missing. V and J calls and clone size are copied from that table; D and trimming were computed from the DNA. The sample consists of roughly 200,000 clones, around four fifths of them appearing once. The V gene is TRBV6-5, the J gene TRBJ1-1; possibly TRBD1 for D (5 bases). The clonotype originates from an elderly woman with active or convalescent COVID-19. Sequencing was performed on peripheral blood. The CDR3, as DNA: TGTGCCAGCAGTTACTCGAGACAGAGAGAAGCTTTCTTT. It is translated as CASSYSRQREAFF.